This T cell receptor beta chain was sequenced during a study of T cell responses to AZD1222 COVID-19 vaccine. Study background: Some second doses came at about 4 weeks and others at about 12 weeks; these were pooled.

This table comes from immunoSEQ multiplex PCR, and its TCRdb copy is limited to in-frame clones, with some not included. The table has about 150,000 clones, around 91% seen once. Study results and caveats: Baseline serology detected seropositivity in only a handful of AZD1222 recipients. Vaccine-associated CD4 TCRs ranged over spike, dominating at 160-218 and 743-854. Vaccination with two AZD1222 doses was followed by a rise in Spike-specific TCR breadth and depth.

This CDR3 has 15 amino acids. Germline lookup yields CDR1 WSHSY and CDR2 SAAADI. With V trimmed by 6 bases and J by 4 bases, 5 bases remained unmatched. Comment on this clone: What it binds is not known.

This specimen consisted of peripheral blood, obtained on day 0 of AZD1222 vaccination. The chain uses TRBV10-2 and TRBJ2-7; 14 positions agree with TRBD2. This sequence was found in an adult in good health. The CDR3 is CASSDWTSGRYEQYF. For the CDR3, the DNA is TGCGCCAGCAGCGACTGGACTAGCGGGAGGTACGAGCAGTACTTC.